Listed here is a single T cell receptor beta chain. The sample belongs to a study of blood T cell repertoires in COVID-19. Deletions cut 3 bases from V and 2 bases from J, with 16 bases between. The CDR3 totals 16 residues. Germline-derived CDR1 and CDR2 are MDHEN and SYDVKM. In the original workflow: Estimation of nucleated cell counts relied on the amplification of reference gene primers. The protocol was immunoSEQ multiplex PCR, while the TCRdb copy is restricted to in-frame clones and leaves out a portion. V and J calls and clone size come straight from that table; D and trimming were deduced from the DNA. The sample consists of approximately 200,000 clones, approximately 79% of them appearing once.

The J gene is TRBJ1-1, the V gene TRBV28; maybe TRBD1 (6 bases). The sequenced material came from peripheral blood. This receptor was obtained from a man in his 60s with active or convalescent COVID-19. The CDR3 nucleotides read TGTGCCAGCAGTTTGGCAGGACAGCTCGGTAACACTGAAGCTTTCTTT. Its translation is CASSLAGQLGNTEAFF.